What follows are 7 T cell receptor beta chains derived from one specimen sequenced in a study of T cell responses to AZD1222 COVID-19 vaccine. Using immunoSEQ multiplex PCR, the repertoire was profiled, and TCRdb retains in-frame clones only, with some absent. The data contain around 130,000 clones, approximately 86% of them singletons. The sequencing used peripheral blood, collected on day 0 of AZD1222 vaccination. The receptors originated from an adult in good health.

In DNA, the CDR3 is TGCGCCAGCAGCCAAAACTACAGGACCGCTAACTATGGCTACACCTTC. It translates to CASSQNYRTANYGYTF. The chain combines TRBV4-3 with TRBJ1-2; possibly TRBD1 for D (5 bases). Germline V lookup: CDR1 LGHNA, CDR2 YSLEER. V was clipped by 2 bases and J by 0 bases, with 13 bases between them. The length of the CDR3 is 16 residues.

V is TRBV6-5 and J is TRBJ2-3; a possible D gene is TRBD1 (5 bases). V lost 6 bases and J 3 bases, leaving 13 bases between the germline ends. Germline V gives CDR1 MNHEY, CDR2 SVGAGI. This CDR3 has 14 residues. CDR3: CASSPRVSTDTQYF. Here the CDR3 DNA reads TGTGCCAGCAGCCCCAGGGTATCAACAGATACGCAGTATTTT.

V gene TRBV2 combines with J gene TRBJ1-5; D remains ambiguous. Germline CDR1 SNHLY, CDR2 FYNNEI. V was trimmed by 7 bases and J by 0 bases, leaving 13 bases between them. The CDR3 is 15 residues long. The CDR3 protein is CASIKGRDSNQPQHF. The CDR3 DNA sequence: TGTGCCAGCATTAAAGGTCGGGATAGCAATCAGCCCCAGCATTTT.

This chain uses TRBV4-1 with TRBJ2-1, with no clear D. With 2 bases removed from V and 3 bases from J, the gap between germline ends came to 17 bases. The V gene's germline CDR1 is MGHRA and CDR2 YSYEKL. This CDR3 comprises 17 residues. CDR3 bases: TGCGCCAGCAGCCAACTACACCAACGTTATTTCTACAATGAGCAGTTCTTC. It codes for CASSQLHQRYFYNEQFF.

The J gene is TRBJ2-5, the V gene TRBV5-8, with a tentative D call TRBD2 (5 bases). V was cut by 2 bases and J by 4 bases, with 12 bases left in between. This CDR3 region has 14 residues. Germline V gene lookup returns CDR1 SGHTS and CDR2 YDEGEE. The CDR3 coding sequence is TGTGCCAGCAGCTTTGAGGGTCTGAGAGAGACCCAGTACTTC. Protein: CASSFEGLRETQYF.

This clone was found a few times. The rearrangement joins TRBV4-1 to TRBJ1-6; TRBD1 is a possible D gene (5 bases). V gave up 3 bases and J gave up 0 bases, with 15 bases separating them. The CDR3 covers 18 residues. Per the germline V gene, CDR1 is MGHRA and CDR2 is YSYEKL. DNA for the CDR3: TGCGCCAGCAGCCACTTGGGGCACGGAATCTCCTATAATTCACCCCTCCACTTT. It encodes CASSHLGHGISYNSPLHF.

Written as DNA, the CDR3 is TGTGCCACCAATTCCCCCCCGGGACCTTCCGAGCAGTACTTC. This encodes CATNSPPGPSEQYF. This chain uses TRBV2 with TRBJ2-7; the D gene could be TRBD1 or TRBD2 (5 bases each). CDR3 length equals 14 residues. The V end lost 10 bases, the J end lost 6 bases, and 22 bases lay between the germline ends. Germline V gene sequence: CDR1 SNHLY, CDR2 FYNNEI.